The rows below give T cell receptor beta chains drawn from one sample of a study of T cell repertoires in cytomegalovirus infection. For these receptors, no antigen is known. In TCRdb, the reads were re-called with MiXCR into one record per CDR3 protein. The sample lists some 500,000 distinct CDR3 sequences; 40% were seen once. Sequencing was performed on cultured PBMCs, taken from culture after CMV antigen stimulation. The receptors originated from a human donor in good health (CMV status not recorded). Some clones in this sample may be carry-over from other donors' samples. The CDR3 runs from the conserved cysteine through the conserved F or W. The order of the fields is V gene, clone size, D gene, J gene, CDR3 protein, CDR3 DNA. The D gene is left open where the match is weak. Size tells how often a clone was seen (once, few, many) or the class of an expanded clone, and some rows leave it out.

TRBV5-1,NA,TRBD1,TRBJ1-1,CASSWGQGSTEAFF,TGCGCCAGCAGCTGGGGACAGGGGAGCACTGAAGCTTTCTTT
TRBV7-9,few,NA,TRBJ1-2,CASSLAAGDYGYTF,TGTGCCAGCAGCTTAGCTGCAGGGGACTATGGCTACACCTTC
TRBV7-2,few,TRBD2,TRBJ2-1,CASSRPGTSGGGSSYNEQFF,TGTGCCAGCAGCCGACCGGGGACTAGCGGGGGGGGAAGCTCCTACAATGAGCAGTTCTTC
TRBV12-3/TRBV12-4,few,NA,TRBJ2-3,CASSFGVRAATDTQYF,TGTGCCAGCAGTTTTGGGGTCCGGGCAGCGACAGATACGCAGTATTTT
TRBV4-2,few,TRBD2,TRBJ2-3,CASSQGGLAGGLADTQYF,TGTGCCAGCAGCCAAGGGGGCCTGGCGGGGGGCCTCGCAGATACGCAGTATTTT
TRBV20-1,NA,TRBD2,TRBJ2-2,CSATSGRARTGELFF,TGCAGTGCTACTAGCGGGAGGGCTCGCACCGGGGAGCTGTTTTTT
TRBV7-9,once,TRBD2,TRBJ2-3,CASSLGDSGSRTYTDTQYF,TGTGCCAGCAGCTTAGGTGATAGCGGGAGCCGGACTTACACAGATACGCAGTATTTT
TRBV4-1,NA,NA,TRBJ1-3,CASSQEGPGSTIYF,TGCGCCAGCAGCCAGGAAGGTCCTGGAAGCACCATATATTTT
TRBV19,NA,NA,TRBJ1-2,CASSIRGHYGYTF,TGTGCCAGTAGTATCCGGGGCCACTATGGCTACACCTTC
TRBV7-4,NA,NA,TRBJ2-7,CASTQSGGSYEQYF,TGTGCCAGCACCCAAAGTGGAGGGTCCTACGAGCAGTACTTC
TRBV20-1,few,NA,TRBJ2-3,CSARDLSGSTDTQYF,TGCAGTGCTAGAGATCTTAGCGGAAGCACAGATACGCAGTATTTT
TRBV20-1,NA,NA,TRBJ2-3,CSAALDTQYF,TGCAGTGCCGCCTTGGATACGCAGTATTTT
TRBV6-2/TRBV6-3,few,TRBD2,TRBJ2-7,CASSYSLWTSRPYEQYF,TGTGCCAGCAGTTACTCGCTGTGGACTAGTCGCCCCTACGAGCAGTACTTC
TRBV27,few,TRBD2,TRBJ2-1,CASSTWEGAHGLYNEQFF,TGTGCCAGCAGTACCTGGGAGGGAGCCCACGGGCTATACAATGAGCAGTTCTTC